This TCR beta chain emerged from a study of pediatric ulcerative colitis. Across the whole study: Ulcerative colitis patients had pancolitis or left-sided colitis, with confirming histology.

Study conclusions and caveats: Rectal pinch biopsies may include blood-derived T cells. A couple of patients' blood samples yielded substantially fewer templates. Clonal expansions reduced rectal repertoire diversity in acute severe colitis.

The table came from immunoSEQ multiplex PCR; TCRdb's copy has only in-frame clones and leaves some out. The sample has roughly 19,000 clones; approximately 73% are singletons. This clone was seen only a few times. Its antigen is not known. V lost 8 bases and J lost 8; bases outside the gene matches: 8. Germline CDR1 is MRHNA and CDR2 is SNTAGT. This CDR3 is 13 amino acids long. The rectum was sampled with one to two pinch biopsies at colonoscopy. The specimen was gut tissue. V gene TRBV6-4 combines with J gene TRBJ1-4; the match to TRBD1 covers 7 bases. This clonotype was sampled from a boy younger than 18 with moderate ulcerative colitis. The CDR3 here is CASAGQAGEKLFF. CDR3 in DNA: TGTGCCAGCGCCGGACAGGCGGGCGAAAAACTGTTTTTT.